This T cell receptor beta chain was identified in a study of shared clonotypes between healthy human individuals. CDR1 is MNHEY, CDR2 SMNVEV, per germline (reference sequence). V was trimmed by 9 bases and J by 0 bases, leaving 15 bases between them. The CDR3 is made up of 14 amino acids. CD45RO-negative, CCR7-positively selected cells formed the naive CD8 fraction, excluding terminally differentiated effector memory CD45RA+ cells. In the source study's methods: Quality scores were absent from the junction-only immunoSEQ sequences, so filtering differed. The protocol was immunoSEQ multiplex PCR, while the TCRdb copy is restricted to in-frame clones and leaves out a portion. D and trimming come from the DNA, and the V and J calls and clone size come from that table. The repertoire holds about 2.2 million clones, roughly 95% seen once, with about 1.7% in the top ten.

Sequenced input: naive CD8+ T cells from PBMCs. This sequence originates from a man aged 18 to 30 in good health. Some clones in this sample may be carry-over from other donors' samples. The chain has TRBV27 and TRBJ2-7; D remains ambiguous. The CDR3 sequence: CASASDILSYEQYF. CDR3 sequence (DNA): TGTGCCAGTGCGTCTGACATCCTCTCCTACGAGCAGTACTTC.